This T cell receptor (beta chain) derives from a study of CD8 T cells in ankylosing spondylitis. The table lists this clonotype with many counts. Its antigen is undetermined. General study findings and limits: Blood from ankylosing spondylitis patients appeared to carry a characteristic roughly 8-variant TCR beta motif. Certain motif variants had earlier appeared in reactive arthritis synovial fluid and blood.

The CDR3 length is 16 residues. V lost 7 bases to trimming and J lost 1 base; unmatched junction nucleotides: 4. A quantitative 5'-RACE method, one with molecular barcodes, was used to make TCR beta libraries. One entry per CDR3 protein results from TCRdb running MiXCR on the 5' RACE reads. The sample lists some 350,000 distinct CDR3 sequences; roughly 14% were seen once. The TCR comes from a male donor with ankylosing spondylitis or in good health (not recorded which). Sequencing was carried out using blood, either unsorted or a sorted T cell fraction (not recorded which). The chain carries TRBV12-3 or TRBV12-4 and TRBJ2-3; 14 bases are shared with TRBD2. The CDR3 reads CASTMGLAGGTDTQYF. The CDR3 DNA sequence: TGTGCCAGCACCATGGGACTAGCGGGGGGCACAGATACGCAGTATTTT.